Many counts were recorded for the clone carrying this TCR beta chain. Its antigen remains unknown. Trimming stripped 5 bases from V and 0 bases from J, with 21 bases between. Germline V gives CDR1 SGHAT, CDR2 FQNNGV. This CDR3 comprises 18 residues. These data originate in a study of identical twins. Healthy Caucasians, and only they, were the donors. One entry per CDR3 protein results from TCRdb running MiXCR on the 5' RACE reads. This table has some 760,000 distinct CDR3 sequences, about 18% appearing once. Broader study findings: Beta clonotypes that were abundant in cord blood contained fewer insertions, a pattern absent from memory repertoires.

The same data also contributed to another study, on T cells expressing NK-cell markers.

This receptor was identified in a woman under 30 in good health. The sample consisted of PBMCs. The rearrangement joins TRBV11-2 to TRBJ2-3, with a weak D call TRBD2 (6 bases). The CDR3 DNA reads TGTGCCAGCAGCCGGCGGGTGGCGGGATTCACTAGCACAGATACGCAGTATTTT. This encodes CASSRRVAGFTSTDTQYF.